A selection of T cell receptor beta chains follows, all from one sample in a study of T cell responses to AZD1222 COVID-19 vaccine. Sequencing used immunoSEQ multiplex PCR; TCRdb keeps in-frame clones, though not all of them. The top ten clones hold around 10% of a sample with 80,000 to 100,000 clones, 87% of them seen once. This specimen consisted of peripheral blood, obtained 28 days after the second AZD1222 dose. The receptors come from an adult who received the AZD1222 COVID-19 vaccine. Each CDR3 is given with its conserved first and last residue. The D gene is left open where the match is weak. The size field is filled for only some rows; it gives once, few, many or a size class.

TRBJ1-2 | TRBV10-3 | NA | NA | CAISEPQGFNYGYTF | TGTGCCATCAGTGAACCACAGGGCTTTAACTATGGCTACACCTTC
TRBJ2-4 | TRBV18 | NA | NA | CASSPGQGHSIQYF | TGTGCCAGCTCACCTGGGCAGGGCCACAGCATTCAGTACTTC
TRBJ1-6 | TRBV19 | NA | NA | CASRNGGVENSPLHF | TGTGCCAGTAGGAATGGAGGGGTGGAGAATTCACCCCTCCACTTT
TRBJ1-5 | TRBV12-3/TRBV12-4 | NA | NA | CASSSGSPQPQHF | TGTGCCAGCAGCTCAGGAAGTCCTCAGCCCCAGCATTTT
TRBJ2-7 | TRBV7-2 | NA | NA | CASGYVTYEQYF | TGTGCCAGCGGATACGTCACCTACGAGCAGTACTTC
TRBJ2-3 | TRBV27 | NA | NA | CASIKTDTDTQYF | TGTGCCAGCATCAAAACAGACACAGATACGCAGTATTTT
TRBJ2-3 | TRBV9 | NA | NA | CASSVVGTSAGDTQYF | TGTGCCAGCAGCGTAGTCGGGACCTCCGCGGGGGATACGCAGTATTTT
TRBJ1-1 | TRBV5-6 | few | TRBD1 | CASSSQGTEAFF | TGTGCCAGCAGCTCACAGGGGACTGAAGCTTTCTTT
TRBJ2-2 | TRBV28 | NA | TRBD1 | CASSYTGTVNTGELFF | TGTGCCAGCTCTTACACGGGGACAGTAAACACCGGGGAGCTGTTTTTT
TRBJ1-2 | TRBV28 | NA | NA | CASRSGQLYGYTF | TGTGCCAGCAGATCAGGACAGCTCTATGGCTACACCTTC
TRBJ2-1 | TRBV7-3 | NA | TRBD2 | CASSFELAGGNEQFF | TGTGCCAGCAGCTTTGAATTAGCGGGGGGCAATGAGCAGTTCTTC
TRBJ2-7 | TRBV9 | once | NA | CASSPQWVHGEQYF | TGTGCCAGCAGCCCCCAGTGGGTTCACGGTGAGCAGTACTTC
TRBJ1-6 | TRBV28 | few | NA | CASSLWGGLYNSPLHF | TGTGCCAGCAGTTTATGGGGGGGCCTTTATAATTCACCCCTCCACTTT
TRBJ2-3 | TRBV10-1 | NA | TRBD1 | CASSDRASTDTQYF | TGCGCCAGCAGCGACAGGGCTAGCACAGATACGCAGTATTTT
TRBJ2-7 | TRBV7-6 | NA | NA | CASSLDGLISSYEQYF | TGTGCCAGCAGCTTAGATGGACTTATTAGCTCCTACGAGCAGTACTTC
TRBJ1-5 | TRBV28 | NA | TRBD1 | CASSFPGTGGDNQPQHF | TGTGCCAGCAGTTTCCCCGGGACAGGGGGCGACAATCAGCCCCAGCATTTT
TRBJ1-2 | TRBV10-3 | NA | TRBD1 | CAIRPRNPTGGGYGYTF | TGTGCCATCAGGCCCCGGAACCCGACAGGGGGCGGTTATGGCTACACCTTC
TRBJ2-3 | TRBV18 | NA | NA | CASSSGGDTQYF | TGTGCCAGCTCATCAGGAGGAGATACGCAGTATTTT
TRBJ1-6 | TRBV30 | few | NA | CAWSRTVYNSPLHF | TGTGCCTGGAGTCGGACAGTCTATAATTCACCCCTCCACTTT
TRBJ2-6 | TRBV19 | NA | NA | CASRTGSSGANVLTF | TGTGCCAGTAGGACGGGGAGCTCTGGGGCCAACGTCCTGACTTTC
TRBJ1-5 | TRBV6-2/TRBV6-3 | NA | NA | CASSYSRVRMQPQHF | TGTGCCAGCAGTTACTCGAGGGTCAGGATGCAGCCCCAGCATTTT
TRBJ1-2 | TRBV7-2 | NA | TRBD1 | CASSTSWTGGYGYTF | TGTGCCAGCAGCACCTCCTGGACAGGGGGTTATGGCTACACCTTC
TRBJ2-1 | TRBV15 | NA | NA | CATSRVVTELYNEQFF | TGTGCCACCAGCAGAGTGGTGACGGAGTTATACAATGAGCAGTTCTTC
TRBJ1-2 | TRBV19 | NA | NA | CASSIPQGNYGYTF | TGTGCCAGTAGTATCCCTCAGGGTAACTATGGCTACACCTTC
TRBJ2-3 | TRBV7-3 | NA | NA | CASSADSTTDTQYF | TGTGCCAGCAGCGCGGACAGCACCACAGATACGCAGTATTTT
TRBJ1-2 | TRBV7-2 | NA | NA | CASSLAGREGGYTF | TGTGCCAGCAGCTTAGCTGGCAGGGAGGGTGGCTACACCTTC
TRBJ1-2 | TRBV7-9 | NA | NA | CASSLDGRNYGYTF | TGTGCCAGCAGCTTAGATGGCAGGAACTATGGCTACACCTTC
TRBJ1-3 | TRBV4-3 | NA | NA | CASSQDPTSSGNTIYF | TGCGCCAGCAGCCAAGATCCCACGAGCTCTGGAAACACCATATATTTT
TRBJ2-3 | TRBV6-1 | NA | TRBD1 | CASSEQGASGDTQYF | TGTGCCAGCAGTGAACAGGGGGCAAGTGGAGATACGCAGTATTTT
TRBJ1-6 | TRBV5-4 | once | NA | CASSSKSVGVSSPLHF | TGTGCCAGCAGCTCGAAAAGTGTTGGGGTCAGTTCACCCCTCCACTTT
TRBJ1-2 | TRBV4-2 | NA | NA | CASSQDKFQYGYTF | TGTGCCAGCAGCCAAGATAAGTTCCAGTATGGCTACACCTTC
TRBJ2-7 | TRBV29-1 | NA | NA | CSVEDPPGGGTYEQYF | TGCAGCGTTGAAGATCCGCCTGGGGGGGGCACCTACGAGCAGTACTTC
TRBJ2-2 | TRBV9 | NA | TRBD2 | CASSVHPSGGAVLFF | TGTGCCAGCAGCGTCCATCCTAGCGGGGGGGCAGTGCTGTTTTTT
TRBJ1-5 | TRBV2 | NA | NA | CASSEIGTRQPQHF | TGTGCCAGCAGTGAAATCGGGACGCGCCAGCCCCAGCATTTT
TRBJ2-2 | TRBV6-5 | few | NA | CASRHRSNTGELFF | TGTGCCAGCCGGCACAGAAGTAACACCGGGGAGCTGTTTTTT
TRBJ2-5 | TRBV11-2 | NA | TRBD2 | CASRPPGLAAIGTQYF | TGTGCCAGCAGGCCGCCGGGACTAGCGGCAATTGGGACCCAGTACTTC
TRBJ2-1 | TRBV28 | few | NA | CASSPDTYNEQFF | TGTGCCAGCAGCCCGGACACTTACAATGAGCAGTTCTTC
TRBJ1-2 | TRBV7-9 | NA | NA | CASSQRDYGYTF | TGTGCCAGCAGCCAGCGGGACTATGGCTACACCTTC
TRBJ2-7 | TRBV6-2/TRBV6-3 | NA | NA | CASSKPLAASYYEQYF | TGTGCCAGCAGCAAACCTCTAGCAGCGTCCTACTACGAGCAGTACTTC
TRBJ1-5 | TRBV15 | few | TRBD1 | CATSRDRHYQPQHF | TGTGCCACCAGTCGGGACAGACATTATCAGCCCCAGCATTTT
TRBJ1-5 | TRBV9 | NA | NA | CASSVVNQPQHF | TGTGCCAGCAGCGTAGTGAATCAGCCCCAGCATTTT
TRBJ1-4 | TRBV5-6 | NA | TRBD1 | CASSLGPTGTSEKLFF | TGTGCCAGCAGCTTGGGGCCGACAGGGACGAGTGAAAAACTGTTTTTT
TRBJ1-5 | TRBV7-2 | NA | NA | CASSLVEGQNQPQHF | TGTGCCAGCAGCTTAGTGGAGGGACAAAATCAGCCCCAGCATTTT
TRBJ2-2 | TRBV18 | once | NA | CASSPFWQLNTGELFF | TGTGCCAGCTCACCATTCTGGCAGCTTAACACCGGGGAGCTGTTTTTT
TRBJ1-1 | TRBV19 | NA | TRBD1 | CASSIDRGQGEAFF | TGTGCCAGTAGTATAGATCGTGGACAGGGGGAAGCTTTCTTT
TRBJ1-1 | TRBV25-1 | NA | NA | CASSARGITEAFF | TGTGCCAGCAGTGCAAGGGGAATCACTGAAGCTTTCTTT
TRBJ1-6 | TRBV18 | few | TRBD1 | CASSTGTGESSPLHF | TGTGCCAGCTCAACCGGGACAGGGGAGAGCTCACCCCTCCACTTT
TRBJ2-2 | TRBV9 | few | NA | CASSPRLPGELFF | TGTGCCAGCAGCCCCCGACTGCCCGGGGAGCTGTTTTTT
TRBJ2-3 | TRBV14 | NA | NA | CASSQDSALYFTDTQYF | TGTGCCAGCAGCCAAGATTCGGCACTTTATTTCACAGATACGCAGTATTTT
TRBJ1-2 | TRBV12-3/TRBV12-4 | NA | NA | CASSLVYYGYTF | TGTGCCAGCAGCCTAGTATACTATGGCTACACCTTC
TRBJ2-2 | TRBV9 | NA | NA | CASSSRANTGELFF | TGTGCCAGCAGCTCCAGGGCGAACACCGGGGAGCTGTTTTTT
TRBJ2-5 | TRBV5-4 | NA | TRBD2 | CASSPGGVAGGQETQYF | TGTGCCAGCAGCCCCGGCGGGGTAGCGGGGGGGCAAGAGACCCAGTACTTC
TRBJ2-1 | TRBV7-7 | NA | TRBD2 | CASSRTSGGSNEQFF | TGTGCTAGCAGTCGTACTAGCGGGGGATCCAATGAGCAGTTCTTC
TRBJ1-1 | TRBV20-1 | once | NA | CGALMNTEAFF | TGCGGGGCATTGATGAACACTGAAGCTTTCTTT
TRBJ1-2 | TRBV28 | once | NA | CASRVPGRVTNYGYTF | TGTGCCAGCCGAGTCCCGGGGAGGGTCACTAACTATGGCTACACCTTC
TRBJ2-1 | TRBV5-1 | few | NA | CASSLRSEGFNEQFF | TGCGCCAGCAGCCTACGGTCTGAGGGTTTCAATGAGCAGTTCTTC
TRBJ1-2 | TRBV18 | few | NA | CASSPPGQDYGYTF | TGTGCCAGCTCACCACCCGGGCAGGACTATGGCTACACCTTC
TRBJ2-3 | TRBV18 | NA | TRBD1 | CASSPGTADTQYF | TGTGCCAGCTCACCGGGGACAGCGGATACGCAGTATTTT
TRBJ2-2 | TRBV7-9 | NA | TRBD1 | CASSSATGGARTGELFF | TGTGCCAGCAGCTCCGCGACAGGGGGCGCAAGAACCGGGGAGCTGTTTTTT
TRBJ2-5 | TRBV5-5 | NA | NA | CASSFRTEETQYF | TGTGCCAGCAGCTTCCGGACAGAAGAGACCCAGTACTTC